There are many counts of the clone carrying this TCR beta chain. V lost 1 base to trimming and J lost 2 bases; unmatched junction nucleotides: 10. The CDR3 has 17 amino acids. This record belongs to a study of T-cell memory formation after mild COVID-19. A single record per CDR3 protein comes from TCRdb applying MiXCR to the 5' RACE reads. The table has fewer than 700,000 distinct CDR3 sequences, more than 15% seen once. Source material: PBMCs or a T cell subset sorted from them (not recorded which). This TCR was sampled from an adult woman who had mild COVID-19 (a few samples of this study predate the infection). Cell type and time point are not known. The V gene is TRBV12-3 or TRBV12-4, the J gene TRBJ2-7; 8 nucleotides line up with TRBD1. In nucleotides, the CDR3 is TGTGCCAGCAGTTTAGGAGGACTGGGACAGGTACCCTACGAGCAGTACTTC. The encoded protein is CASSLGGLGQVPYEQYF.